The next 27 T cell receptor beta chains were all read from a single sample in a study of blood T cell repertoires in COVID-19. Sequencing used immunoSEQ multiplex PCR; TCRdb keeps in-frame clones, though not all of them. Among some 300,000 clones listed, 90% were seen once. Material: peripheral blood. These receptors originate from a woman aged 40 to 50 with COVID-19, enrolled during active disease.

The rearrangement uses TRBV28 and TRBJ1-1, with 7 bases lining up with TRBD1. The CDR3 loop spans 15 amino acids. Germline assignment: CDR1 MDHEN and CDR2 SYDVKM. The trim removed 3 bases at V and 5 bases at J, leaving 9 bases unmatched. The CDR3 DNA reads TGTGCCAGCAGTTTGGCCGGAAGGGGGCTGACTGAAGCTTTCTTT. This codes for CASSLAGRGLTEAFF.

CDR3 protein: CASSPLSGQETQYF. CDR3 in DNA: TGTGCCAGCAGTCCCCTTAGCGGCCAAGAGACCCAGTACTTC. The rearrangement joins TRBV27 to TRBJ2-5; perhaps TRBD2 as D (6 bases). From germline, CDR1 is MNHEY and CDR2 SMNVEV (reference sequence). CDR3 size: 14 residues. V was clipped by 5 bases and J by 1 base, with 11 bases between them.

This sequence joins TRBV5-1 and TRBJ2-2, with 9 bases matching TRBD1. V lost 4 bases to trimming and J lost 0 bases; unmatched junction nucleotides: 7. This CDR3 region has 17 residues. Germline-derived CDR1 and CDR2 are SGHRS and YFSETQ. This CDR3 is CASSGRDRVSNTGELFF. CDR3 nucleotides: TGCGCCAGCAGCGGGCGGGACAGGGTTTCGAACACCGGGGAGCTGTTTTTT.

V usage is TRBV25-1 and J usage is TRBJ2-1; D is possibly TRBD1 (5 bases). Germline V gives CDR1 MGHDK, CDR2 SYGVNS. Trimming shortened V by 6 bases and J by 5 bases, and 11 bases separated the two germline ends. The CDR3 has 13 amino acids. The chain's CDR3 is CASSGQNDNEQFF. The CDR3 coding sequence is TGTGCCAGCAGCGGACAAAACGACAATGAGCAGTTCTTC.

This sequence joins TRBV7-3 and TRBJ2-7; tentatively, D is TRBD1 (6 bases). The germline V and J ends were trimmed by 3 bases and 3 bases, with 9 bases remaining between them. CDR1 and CDR2 from the germline V gene are SGHTA and FQGTGA. The CDR3 length is 13 residues. CDR3 sequence reads: CASSFQGGYEQYF. DNA of the CDR3: TGTGCCAGCAGCTTTCAAGGGGGCTACGAGCAGTACTTC.

This clone has a handful of counts. The chain recombines TRBV28 with TRBJ1-2; D is perhaps TRBD1 (5 bases). V lost 4 bases and J lost 3, with 9 bases in between. Looked up from germline, CDR1 is MDHEN and CDR2 is SYDVKM. CDR3 size: 13 residues. CDR3 sequence: CASSSATDYGYTF. DNA of the CDR3: TGTGCCAGCAGTTCGGCGACAGACTATGGCTACACCTTC.

The chain has TRBV6-4 and TRBJ1-2; possibly TRBD1 for D (5 bases). The CDR3 totals 13 residues. CDR1 is MRHNA, CDR2 SNTAGT, per germline. Trimming took 4 bases from V and 5 from J, leaving 11 bases between them. DNA for the CDR3: TGTGCCAGCAGTGCCACAGGTGGATATGGCTACACCTTC. Its translation is CASSATGGYGYTF.

The chain joins TRBV28 to TRBJ1-5; D is possibly TRBD1 (6 bases). Germline V gene data show CDR1 as MDHEN and CDR2 as SYDVKM. The V and J ends lost 5 bases and 6 bases respectively, with 23 bases between them. The CDR3 covers 17 residues. The CDR3: CASSPYHGKGEGQPQHF. The CDR3 DNA reads as TGTGCCAGCAGTCCATACCACGGGAAGGGGGAGGGTCAGCCCCAGCATTTT.

This chain links TRBV10-2 with TRBJ2-1; TRBD1 matches at 7 bases. Unmatched junction bases numbered 5, after V lost 2 bases and J lost 4 bases. Per germline, CDR1 WSHSY and CDR2 SAAADI. The CDR3 sequence is 15 residues long. CDR3: CASSEAPTGYNEQFF. Here the CDR3 DNA reads TGCGCCAGCAGTGAGGCTCCGACAGGGTACAATGAGCAGTTCTTC.

V gene TRBV5-1 combines with J gene TRBJ1-1, with 9 nucleotides matching TRBD1. The germline V gene has CDR1 SGHRS and CDR2 YFSETQ. This CDR3 has 16 residues. V trimming: 4 bases; J trimming: 3 bases; junction bases outside the gene matches: 10. CDR3 region: CASSPGTGWKDTEAFF. In DNA, the CDR3 is TGCGCCAGCAGCCCTGGGACAGGGTGGAAGGACACTGAAGCTTTCTTT.

CDR3 in DNA: TGCAGCGTTGAAGGTAACAGGGGGTCATACAATGAGCAGTTCTTC. Translation gives CSVEGNRGSYNEQFF. The chain employs TRBV29-1 and TRBJ2-1; 8 bases are shared with TRBD1. Germline V gives CDR1 SQVTM, CDR2 ANQGSEA. The CDR3 has 15 residues. With V trimmed by 1 base and J by 4 bases, 6 bases remained unmatched.

The chain carries TRBV6-5 and TRBJ1-2; a possible D gene is TRBD1 (5 bases). V dropped 6 bases and J dropped 5 bases, with 16 bases sitting between them. The CDR3 has 14 amino acids. The germline CDR1 and CDR2 sequences are MNHEY and SVGAGI. The CDR3 region is CASRFDTGTYGYTF. Here the CDR3 DNA reads TGTGCCAGCAGATTCGACACCGGGACTTATGGCTACACCTTC.

J is TRBJ1-2 and V is TRBV27, with TRBD1 matching over 9 bases. The junction had 5 bases not matched to a gene; V was cut back by 5 bases and J by 7 bases. Germline assignment: CDR1 MNHEY and CDR2 SMNVEV (reference sequence). This CDR3 contains 13 residues. This CDR3 reads CASSIDRGAGYTF. CDR3 coding DNA: TGTGCCAGCAGTATAGACAGGGGGGCTGGCTACACCTTC.

The V and J genes are TRBV29-1 and TRBJ1-2, with 10 bases identical to TRBD1. The CDR3 extends over 15 amino acids. With 7 bases clipped from V and 5 bases from J, the junction kept 13 bases outside the gene matches. CDR1 is SQVTM and CDR2 is ANQGSEA in the germline V gene. CDR3 region: CSGIMTGGRGYGYTF. CDR3 nucleotides: TGCAGCGGAATAATGACAGGGGGCCGAGGTTATGGCTACACCTTC.

This chain joins TRBV18 and TRBJ1-5, with no clear D. The germline V and J ends were trimmed by 3 bases and 0 bases, with 12 bases remaining between them. The CDR3 is 16 amino acids. The germline V gene has CDR1 KGHSH and CDR2 LQKENI. CDR3 sequence: CASSPDPGVSNQPQHF. CDR3 nucleotides: TGTGCCAGCTCACCCGACCCCGGGGTTAGCAATCAGCCCCAGCATTTT.

V is TRBV5-1 and J is TRBJ1-1; 7 bases are a match to TRBD1. The V segment lost 5 bases and the J segment 4 bases; nucleotides outside the gene matches: 11. Germline assignment: CDR1 SGHRS and CDR2 YFSETQ. This CDR3 has 15 residues. CDR3 amino acids: CASSRAGGQSTEAFF. For the CDR3, the DNA is TGCGCCAGCAGTAGGGCAGGGGGTCAGAGCACTGAAGCTTTCTTT.

The rearrangement joins TRBV10-3 to TRBJ2-2; the D gene is possibly TRBD1 (6 bases). This CDR3 comprises 14 residues. Germline values: CDR1 ENHRY, CDR2 SYGVKD. With 6 bases removed from V and 5 bases from J, the gap between germline ends came to 13 bases. The chain's CDR3 is CAIRIQGLTGELFF. The CDR3 coding sequence is TGTGCCATCAGGATACAGGGTTTGACCGGGGAGCTGTTTTTT.

V and J are TRBV19 and TRBJ1-4; D is unclear. The CDR3 sequence is 13 residues long. Per germline, CDR1 LNHDA and CDR2 SQIVND (reference sequence). The V end lost 7 bases, the J end lost 8 bases, and 14 bases lay between the germline ends. The CDR3 region has the DNA TGTGCCAGTACCCGGGGAACTGAGGAAAAACTGTTTTTT. Amino acids: CASTRGTEEKLFF.

CDR3 in amino acids: CASLTGITGNTIYF. CDR3 DNA: TGTGCCAGTCTGACAGGGATTACTGGAAACACCATATATTTT. The rearrangement joins TRBV7-9 to TRBJ1-3, with 7 bases fitting TRBD1. J lost 2 bases, V lost 9 bases, and 7 bases had no gene match. CDR1 and CDR2 (germline): SEHNR, FQNEAQ (reference sequence). This CDR3 comprises 14 residues.

To note about this clone: This CDR3 is also generated by other DNA sequences in the sample. The chain couples TRBV7-2 to TRBJ2-7; 10 bases fit TRBD1. CDR1 and CDR2 (germline): SGHTA, FQGNSA. CDR3 length: 14 residues. Unmatched junction bases numbered 1, after V lost 4 bases and J lost 1 base. CDR3 sequence: CASSSGQGSYEQYF. The CDR3 bases are TGTGCCAGCAGCTCGGGACAGGGGTCCTACGAGCAGTACTTC. The whole variable domain, filled in from reference TRBV7-2 and TRBJ2-7, reads GAGVSQSPSNKVTEKGKDVELRCDPISGHTALYWYRQSLGQGLEFLIYFQGNSAPDKSGLPSDRFSAERTGGSVSTLTIQRTQQEDSAVYLCASSSGQGSYEQYFGPGTRLTVT.

The V and J genes are TRBV6-5 and TRBJ2-1; the D gene is possibly TRBD2 (5 bases). Germline values: CDR1 MNHEY, CDR2 SVGAGI. The length of the CDR3 is 16 residues. Trimming cost V 4 bases and J 4 bases, with 17 bases left between them. Here the CDR3 DNA reads TGTGCCAGCAGTTCCCTCTCGGCGGGTCGATACAATGAGCAGTTCTTC. Residues: CASSSLSAGRYNEQFF.

This chain links TRBV18 with TRBJ1-1, with TRBD1 identical over 7 bases. Germline CDR1 reads KGHSH; CDR2 reads LQKENI. With 2 bases clipped from V and 0 bases from J, the junction kept 6 bases outside the gene matches. CDR3 length: 16 residues. Here the CDR3 reads CASSPETGLMNTEAFF. DNA for the CDR3: TGTGCCAGCTCACCAGAGACAGGGCTCATGAACACTGAAGCTTTCTTT.

The V and J genes are TRBV5-1 and TRBJ1-5; maybe TRBD1 (5 bases). Germline lookup yields CDR1 SGHRS and CDR2 YFSETQ. V shed 0 bases and J shed 5 bases, with 9 bases lying between them. The CDR3 loop spans 14 amino acids. In nucleotides, the CDR3 is TGCGCCAGCAGCTTGGAGGGGTATGATCAGCCCCAGCATTTT. This gives the protein CASSLEGYDQPQHF.

The chain couples TRBV24-1 to TRBJ1-2; D is uncertain. The CDR3 consists of 12 residues. The germline CDR1 and CDR2 sequences are KGHDR and SFDVKD. The V end lost 5 bases, the J end lost 6 bases, and 9 bases lay between the germline ends. This chain's CDR3 is CATSGLRDGYTF. The CDR3 DNA follows: TGTGCCACCAGTGGACTTCGGGATGGCTACACCTTC.

This clone is a singleton in its sample. This sequence joins TRBV7-8 and TRBJ2-2; 15 bases line up with TRBD2. The CDR3 has 19 amino acids. Looked up from germline, CDR1 is SGHVS and CDR2 is FQNEAQ. Trimming at V came to 2 bases and at J to 3 bases, leaving 7 bases not matched to a gene. Written as DNA, the CDR3 is TGTGCCAGCAGCTTATGGACTAGCGGGGGGGCCTTAGACACCGGGGAGCTGTTTTTT. Translated: CASSLWTSGGALDTGELFF.

The chain joins TRBV5-1 to TRBJ2-4; D might be TRBD2 (6 bases). V lost 0 bases and J 5 bases, leaving 9 bases between the germline ends. CDR3 length: 14 amino acids. CDR1 and CDR2 (germline): SGHRS, YFSETQ. The CDR3 region is CASSLAGGENIQYF. In DNA form, the CDR3 reads TGCGCCAGCAGCTTGGCCGGAGGGGAAAACATTCAGTACTTC.

The chain employs TRBV2 and TRBJ2-5, with 10 bases fitting TRBD2. With V trimmed by 4 bases and J by 0 bases, 11 bases remained unmatched. The germline gives CDR1 SNHLY, CDR2 FYNNEI. CDR3 length equals 18 residues. The CDR3 reads CASSVKSGTSVYQETQYF. The CDR3 DNA reads as TGTGCCAGCAGTGTTAAGTCGGGGACTAGCGTCTACCAAGAGACCCAGTACTTC.